This T cell receptor (beta chain) is drawn from a study of CD8 T cells in Susac syndrome. Reverse transcription of roughly 0.5 to 1 ug RNA was performed with random hexamers. It was immunoSEQ multiplex PCR that amplified TCR beta CDR3 across 54 Vbeta and 13 Jbeta. In TCRdb, the immunoSEQ multiplex PCR reads were re-called with MiXCR into one record per CDR3 protein. The profile shows about 190,000 distinct CDR3 sequences, 90% to 95% of them singletons. Trimming stripped 0 bases from V and 2 bases from J, with 14 bases between. This CDR3 has 16 amino acids. The germline CDR1 and CDR2 sequences are DFQATT and SNEGSKA (reference sequence). TCR beta sequences were obtained from blood CD8+ and CD4+ T cells. TEMRA cells were FACS-enriched, with CD8+ and CD4+ T cells isolated negatively.

The chain couples TRBV20-1 to TRBJ2-1, with D perhaps TRBD1 or TRBD2 (6 bases each). Sequencing used CD4+ T cells from PBMCs. The sequence derives from a human donor in good health. Here the CDR3 DNA reads TGCAGTGCTAGAGATGCGGGACAACAAACCTACAATGAGCAGTTCTTC. Its protein is CSARDAGQQTYNEQFF.